The clone carrying this T cell receptor (beta chain) was recorded a few times. The sample comes from a study of neurological immune-mediated disorders. 5'RACE with 10-nucleotide random UMIs generated the cDNA. One entry per CDR3 protein, called by TCRdb with MiXCR from the 5' RACE reads. This sample has about 35,000 distinct CDR3 sequences; 3.8% occur once, and the top ten carry roughly 2%. Deletions cut 2 bases from V and 4 bases from J, with 8 bases between. This CDR3 comprises 13 residues. Sequenced input: PBMCs. The sequence was collected from a man aged 30 to 45 with multiple sclerosis. The chain recombines TRBV12-3 or TRBV12-4 with TRBJ1-1; no clear D gene. The CDR3: CASSLRSGTEAFF. Here the CDR3 DNA reads TGTGCCAGCAGTTTAAGATCGGGCACTGAAGCTTTCTTT.